This section outlines one T cell receptor (beta chain) sequence together with its context. Its antigen is as yet unknown. Trimming shortened V by 2 bases and J by 4 bases, and 12 bases separated the two germline ends. Germline-derived CDR1 and CDR2 are SGHAT and FQNNGV. This CDR3 has 15 amino acids. The sample belongs to a study of vaccination effects on CD4 cells after COVID-19. Study overall: The participants, recipients of two vaccine doses, got either BNT162b2 or mRNA-1273. Sample provision by two convalescent patients occurred 16 days and one week before vaccination. Study findings and constraints: Small numbers of convalescent patients limited the study. It also lacked early post-infection timepoints. Both infection-induced and vaccine-induced clones contracted markedly at late post-vaccination timepoints.

Measured with immunoSEQ multiplex PCR; TCRdb has only the in-frame clones, and not every one. This table holds roughly 70,000 clones, roughly 73% found once. Sequencing in the ViraFEST assay came after antigen-specific CD4+ T cells had been expanded with viral peptide pools, which were used to stimulate PBMC. Cells that had been cultured for less than eleven days were the source of isolated CD4+ T cells. It was between March and December 2020 that the person had a SARS-CoV-2 infection confirmed by PCR. The clonotype originates from a human donor who had a prior SARS-CoV-2 infection. The sequences come from CD4+ T cells from PBMCs cultured with HIV peptides, collected before COVID-19 vaccination. The subset is: HIV-1 Nef peptide pool negative control/reference culture. V usage is TRBV11-2 and J usage is TRBJ2-1; D possibly matches TRBD1 or TRBD2 (5 bases each). The chain's CDR3 is CASSLRRDGYNEQFF. The CDR3, as DNA: TGTGCCAGCAGCTTACGCCGGGACGGATACAATGAGCAGTTCTTC. The complete variable domain, with remaining parts taken from reference TRBV11-2 and TRBJ2-1, reads EAGVAQSPRYKIIEKRQSVAFWCNPISGHATLYWYQQILGQGPKLLIQFQNNGVVDDSQLPKDRFSAERLKGVDSTLKIQPAKLEDSAVYLCASSLRRDGYNEQFFGPGTRLTVL.